One and the same sample provided the 2 T cell receptor beta chains below, sequenced in a study of cytomegalovirus exposure and HLA in healthy donors. The study ran its PCR with 60 Vbeta and 13 Jbeta primers. TCRdb's table, derived via immunoSEQ multiplex PCR, lists solely in-frame clones and lacks some. The sample yields about 82,000 clones, approximately 74% seen once. Sequencing used PBMCs. The receptors come from a woman in her 50s in good health and CMV-seropositive.

The chain employs TRBV6-5 and TRBJ1-5; the D is unclear. Germline values: CDR1 MNHEY, CDR2 SVGAGI. V was clipped by 7 bases and J by 6 bases, with 13 bases between them. This CDR3 comprises 13 residues. As DNA, the CDR3 is TGTGCCAGCACCCCATTATCGGGTCAGCCCCAGCATTTT. Residues: CASTPLSGQPQHF.

V is TRBV27 and J is TRBJ1-2, with TRBD1 identical over 8 bases. CDR1 is MNHEY and CDR2 is SMNVEV in the germline V gene (reference sequence). The V and J ends lost 0 bases and 4 bases, in that order; junction bases with no gene match: 7. The CDR3 totals 16 residues. The CDR3 nucleotides are TGTGCCAGCAGTTTATCGGCAGGGGGCAATTTCTATGGCTACACCTTC. Its translation is CASSLSAGGNFYGYTF.